This T cell receptor beta chain came from a study of cytomegalovirus exposure and HLA in healthy donors. 60 Vbeta and 13 Jbeta primers were used in PCR. Using immunoSEQ multiplex PCR, the repertoire was profiled, and TCRdb retains in-frame clones only, with some absent. This sample's table has roughly 70,000 clones. Losses at the gene ends were 5 bases for V and 0 bases for J; bases not matched to a gene: 1. The germline V gene has CDR1 MDHEN and CDR2 SYDVKM. The CDR3 is made up of 14 amino acids. The chain employs TRBV28 and TRBJ1-5, with 7 bases aligning to TRBD1. The sequenced material came from PBMCs. The source is a female donor in good health and CMV-seropositive. The chain's CDR3 is CASSNRGSNQPQHF. CDR3 coding DNA: TGTGCCAGCAGTAACAGGGGTAGCAATCAGCCCCAGCATTTT.